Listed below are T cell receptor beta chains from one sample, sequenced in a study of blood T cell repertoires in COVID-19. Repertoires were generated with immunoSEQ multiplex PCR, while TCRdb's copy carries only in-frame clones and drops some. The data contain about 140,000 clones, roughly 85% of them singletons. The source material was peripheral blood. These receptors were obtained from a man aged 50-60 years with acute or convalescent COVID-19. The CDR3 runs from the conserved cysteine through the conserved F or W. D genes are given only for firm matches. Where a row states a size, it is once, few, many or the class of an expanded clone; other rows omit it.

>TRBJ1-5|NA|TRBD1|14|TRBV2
CASRTGLSNQPQHF
TGTGCCAGCAGGACAGGGCTGAGCAATCAGCCCCAGCATTTT
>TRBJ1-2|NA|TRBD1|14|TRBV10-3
CATLVDRGRDGYTF
TGTGCCACCCTAGTCGACAGGGGGCGGGATGGCTACACCTTC
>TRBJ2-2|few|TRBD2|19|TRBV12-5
CASGLAASGTSGYTGELFF
TGTGCTAGTGGTTTGGCCGCCTCCGGGACTAGCGGATACACCGGGGAGCTGTTTTTT
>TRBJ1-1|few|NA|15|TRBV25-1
CASKPPWSETHEAFF
TGTGCCAGTAAACCTCCTTGGAGTGAGACCCATGAAGCTTTCTTT
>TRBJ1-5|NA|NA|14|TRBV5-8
CASTRGSLGRPQHF
TGTGCCAGCACCCGGGGGAGCCTAGGGCGGCCCCAGCATTTT
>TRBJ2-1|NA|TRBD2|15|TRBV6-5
CASSLGLAGRNEQFF
TGTGCCAGCAGCTTGGGACTAGCGGGACGCAATGAGCAGTTCTTC
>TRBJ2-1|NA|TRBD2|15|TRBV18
CASSVPSGGYNEQFF
TGTGCCAGCTCGGTACCTAGCGGGGGGTACAATGAGCAGTTCTTC
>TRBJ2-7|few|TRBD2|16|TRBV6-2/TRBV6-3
CASTPRTGTSGHEQYF
TGTGCCAGCACCCCACGGACCGGGACTAGCGGACACGAGCAGTACTTC
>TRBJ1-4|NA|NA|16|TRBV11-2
CASSWRWEAFNEKLFF
TGTGCCAGCAGCTGGAGGTGGGAGGCCTTTAATGAAAAACTGTTTTTT
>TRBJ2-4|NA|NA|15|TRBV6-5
CASSEDSLAKNIQYF
TGTGCCAGCAGCGAGGACAGCCTAGCCAAAAACATTCAGTACTTC
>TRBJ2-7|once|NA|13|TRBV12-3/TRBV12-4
CASSLKPSYEQYF
TGTGCCAGCAGTTTAAAGCCCTCTTACGAGCAGTACTTC
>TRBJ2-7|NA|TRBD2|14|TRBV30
CAWTRLAGAYEQYF
TGTGCCTGGACCCGACTAGCGGGGGCCTACGAGCAGTACTTC
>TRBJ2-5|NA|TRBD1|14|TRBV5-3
CARSLGRGHETQYF
TGTGCCAGAAGCTTGGGCAGGGGGCACGAGACCCAGTACTTC
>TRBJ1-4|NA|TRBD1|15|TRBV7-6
CASSIGTGEGEKLFF
TGTGCCAGCAGCATCGGGACAGGCGAAGGAGAAAAACTGTTTTTT
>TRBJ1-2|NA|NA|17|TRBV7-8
CASSPITFPGIHYGYTF
TGTGCCAGCAGCCCGATAACGTTCCCAGGGATACACTATGGCTACACCTTC
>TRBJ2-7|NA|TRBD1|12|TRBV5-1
CASRDRVYEQYF
TGCGCCAGCCGGGACAGGGTCTACGAGCAGTACTTC
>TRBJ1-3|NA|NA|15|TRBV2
CASSEQGGSGNTIYF
TGTGCCAGCAGTGAACAGGGAGGCTCTGGAAACACCATATATTTT
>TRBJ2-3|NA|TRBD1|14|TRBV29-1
CSVPVTGGEDTQYF
TGCAGCGTTCCGGTGACAGGGGGCGAAGATACGCAGTATTTT
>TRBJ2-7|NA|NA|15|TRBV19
CASSLTFINSFEQYF
TGTGCCAGTAGCCTGACCTTCATAAACAGCTTCGAGCAGTACTTC
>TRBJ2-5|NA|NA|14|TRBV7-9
CASSLDARVETQYF
TGTGCCAGCAGCTTAGACGCCAGGGTAGAGACCCAGTACTTC
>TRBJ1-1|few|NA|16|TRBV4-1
CASSQRGGIGGAEAFF
TGCGCCAGCAGCCAACGGGGAGGAATCGGAGGAGCTGAAGCTTTCTTT
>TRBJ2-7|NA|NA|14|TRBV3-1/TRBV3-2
CASSPKEATYEQYF
TGTGCCAGCAGCCCAAAGGAGGCGACCTACGAGCAGTACTTC
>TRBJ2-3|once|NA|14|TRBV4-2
CASSQDGSTDTQYF
TGTGCCAGCAGCCAAGACGGGAGTACAGATACGCAGTATTTT
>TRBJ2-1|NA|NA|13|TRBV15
CATSRDYRDEQFF
TGTGCCACCAGCAGAGATTATCGGGATGAGCAGTTCTTC
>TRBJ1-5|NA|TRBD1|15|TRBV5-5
CASSPDRGTNQPQHF
TGTGCCAGCAGCCCGGACAGGGGGACCAATCAGCCCCAGCATTTT
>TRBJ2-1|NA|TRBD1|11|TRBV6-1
CASSENRGMFF
TGTGCCAGCAGTGAAAACAGGGGGATGTTCTTC
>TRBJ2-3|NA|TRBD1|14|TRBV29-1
CSVEGQGYTDTQYF
TGCAGCGTTGAGGGACAGGGGTACACAGATACGCAGTATTTT
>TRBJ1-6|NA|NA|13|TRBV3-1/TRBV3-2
CASSGDGNSPLHF
TGTGCCAGCTCAGGGGACGGAAATTCACCCCTCCACTTT
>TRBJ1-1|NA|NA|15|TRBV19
CASSIVWGLDTEAFF
TGTGCCAGTAGTATAGTTTGGGGCTTGGACACTGAAGCTTTCTTT
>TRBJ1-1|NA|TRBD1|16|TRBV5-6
CASSLALGQGYAEAFF
TGTGCCAGCAGCTTGGCCCTGGGACAGGGTTATGCTGAAGCTTTCTTT
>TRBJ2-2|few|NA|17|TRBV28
CASSLSGGATNTGELFF
TGTGCCAGCAGTCTAAGTGGGGGGGCCACGAACACCGGGGAGCTGTTTTTT